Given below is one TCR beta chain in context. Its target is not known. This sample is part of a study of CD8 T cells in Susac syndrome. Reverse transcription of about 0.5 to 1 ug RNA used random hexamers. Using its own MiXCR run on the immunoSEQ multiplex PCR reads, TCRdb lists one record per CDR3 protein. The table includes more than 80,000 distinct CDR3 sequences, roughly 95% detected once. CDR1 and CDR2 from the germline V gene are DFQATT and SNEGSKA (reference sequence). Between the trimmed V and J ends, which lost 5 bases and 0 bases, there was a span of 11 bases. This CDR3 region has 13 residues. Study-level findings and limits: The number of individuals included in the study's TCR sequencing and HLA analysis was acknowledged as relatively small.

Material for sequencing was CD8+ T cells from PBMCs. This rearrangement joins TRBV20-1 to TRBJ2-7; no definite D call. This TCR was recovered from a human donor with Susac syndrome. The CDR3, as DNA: TGCAGTGCTCGGGCCCGATCCTCCTACGAGCAGTACTTC. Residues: CSARARSSYEQYF.